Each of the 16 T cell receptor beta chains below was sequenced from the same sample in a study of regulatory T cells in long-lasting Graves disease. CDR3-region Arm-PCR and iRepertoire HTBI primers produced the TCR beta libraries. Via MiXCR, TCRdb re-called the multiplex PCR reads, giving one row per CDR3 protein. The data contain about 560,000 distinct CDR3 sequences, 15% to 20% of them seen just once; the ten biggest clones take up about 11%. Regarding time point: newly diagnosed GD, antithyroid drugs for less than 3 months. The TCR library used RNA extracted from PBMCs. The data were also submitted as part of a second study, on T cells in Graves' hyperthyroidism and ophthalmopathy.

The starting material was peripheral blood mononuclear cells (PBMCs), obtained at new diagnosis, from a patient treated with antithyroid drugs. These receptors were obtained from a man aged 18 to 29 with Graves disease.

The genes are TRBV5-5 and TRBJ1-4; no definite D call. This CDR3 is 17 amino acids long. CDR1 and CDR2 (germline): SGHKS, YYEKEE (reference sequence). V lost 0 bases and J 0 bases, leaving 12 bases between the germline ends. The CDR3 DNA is TGTGCCAGCAGCTTGGATCTAGCAGGTCCAACTAATGAAAAACTGTTTTTT. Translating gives CASSLDLAGPTNEKLFF. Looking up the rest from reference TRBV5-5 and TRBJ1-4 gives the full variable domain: DAGVTQSPTHLIKTRGQQVTLRCSPISGHKSVSWYQQVLGQGPQFIFQYYEKEERGRGNFPDRFSARQFPNYSSELNVNALLLGDSALYLCASSLDLAGPTNEKLFFGSGTQLSVL.

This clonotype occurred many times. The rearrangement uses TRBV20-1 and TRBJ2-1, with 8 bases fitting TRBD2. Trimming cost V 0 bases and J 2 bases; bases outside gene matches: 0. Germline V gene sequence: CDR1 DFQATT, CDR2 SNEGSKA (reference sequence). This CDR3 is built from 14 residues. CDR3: CSARELAAYNEQFF. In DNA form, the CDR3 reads TGCAGTGCTAGAGAACTAGCGGCCTACAATGAGCAGTTCTTC.

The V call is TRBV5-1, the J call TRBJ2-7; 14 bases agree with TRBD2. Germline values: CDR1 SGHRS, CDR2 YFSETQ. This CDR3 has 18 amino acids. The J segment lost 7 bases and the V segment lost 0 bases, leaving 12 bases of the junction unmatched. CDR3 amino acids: CASSLVARTSGRSGEQYF. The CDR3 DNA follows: TGCGCCAGCAGCTTGGTCGCCAGGACTAGCGGGAGGTCTGGTGAGCAGTACTTC.

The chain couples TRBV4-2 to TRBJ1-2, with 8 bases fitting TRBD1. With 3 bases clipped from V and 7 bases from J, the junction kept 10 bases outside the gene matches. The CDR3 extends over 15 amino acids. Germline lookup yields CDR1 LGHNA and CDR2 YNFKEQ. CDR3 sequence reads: CASSQTPDREFGYTF. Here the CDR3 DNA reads TGTGCCAGCAGCCAGACGCCGGACAGGGAATTTGGCTACACCTTC.

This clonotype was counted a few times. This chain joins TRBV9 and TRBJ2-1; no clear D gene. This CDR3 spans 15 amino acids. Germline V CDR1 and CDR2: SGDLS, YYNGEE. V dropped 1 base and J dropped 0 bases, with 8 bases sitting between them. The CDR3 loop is CASSVSSFSYNEQFF. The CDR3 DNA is TGTGCCAGCAGCGTAAGTAGTTTCTCCTACAATGAGCAGTTCTTC.

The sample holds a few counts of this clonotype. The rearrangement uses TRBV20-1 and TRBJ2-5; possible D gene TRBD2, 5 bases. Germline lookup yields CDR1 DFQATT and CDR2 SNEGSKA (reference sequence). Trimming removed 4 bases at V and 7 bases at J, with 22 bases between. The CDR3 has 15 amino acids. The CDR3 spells CSAKDYRTSGGTQYF. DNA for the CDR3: TGCAGTGCTAAAGATTATAGGACCTCTGGAGGGACCCAGTACTTC.

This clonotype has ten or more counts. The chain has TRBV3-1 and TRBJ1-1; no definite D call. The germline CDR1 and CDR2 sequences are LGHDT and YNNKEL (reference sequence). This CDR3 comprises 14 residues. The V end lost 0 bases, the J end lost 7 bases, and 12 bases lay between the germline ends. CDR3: CASSQDGPRIEAFF. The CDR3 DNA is TGTGCCAGCAGCCAAGATGGACCGAGAATTGAAGCTTTCTTT.

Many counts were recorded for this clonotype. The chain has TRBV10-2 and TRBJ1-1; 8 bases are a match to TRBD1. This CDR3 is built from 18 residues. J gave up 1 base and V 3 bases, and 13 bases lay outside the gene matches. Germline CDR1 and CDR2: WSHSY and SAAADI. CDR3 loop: CASSDWGQVRRENTEAFF. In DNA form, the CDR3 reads TGCGCCAGCAGTGATTGGGGACAGGTGAGGAGAGAGAACACTGAAGCTTTCTTT.

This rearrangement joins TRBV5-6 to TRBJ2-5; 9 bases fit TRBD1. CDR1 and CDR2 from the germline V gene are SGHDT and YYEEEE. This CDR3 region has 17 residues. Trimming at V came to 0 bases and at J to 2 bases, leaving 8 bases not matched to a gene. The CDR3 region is CASSLAGGQGVQETQYF. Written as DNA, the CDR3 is TGTGCCAGCAGCTTGGCCGGGGGACAGGGCGTGCAAGAGACCCAGTACTTC.

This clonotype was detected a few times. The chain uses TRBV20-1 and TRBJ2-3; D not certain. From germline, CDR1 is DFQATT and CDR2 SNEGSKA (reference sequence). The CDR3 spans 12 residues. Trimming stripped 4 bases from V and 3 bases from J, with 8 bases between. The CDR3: CSAIPETDTQYF. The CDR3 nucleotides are TGCAGTGCTATTCCGGAAACAGATACGCAGTATTTT.

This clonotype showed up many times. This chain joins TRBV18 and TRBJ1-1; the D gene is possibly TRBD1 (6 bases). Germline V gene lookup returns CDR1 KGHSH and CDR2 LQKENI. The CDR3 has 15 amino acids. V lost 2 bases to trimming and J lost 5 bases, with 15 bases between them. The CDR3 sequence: CASSPDQGRTTEAFF. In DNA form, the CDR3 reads TGTGCCAGCTCACCAGACCAGGGGCGGACAACTGAAGCTTTCTTT.

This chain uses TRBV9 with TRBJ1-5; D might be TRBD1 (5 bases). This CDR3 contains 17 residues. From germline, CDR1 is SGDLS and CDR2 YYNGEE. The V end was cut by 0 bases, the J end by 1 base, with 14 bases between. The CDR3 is CASSVGGTVTSNQPQHF. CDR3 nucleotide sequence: TGTGCCAGCAGCGTAGGGGGGACCGTGACGAGCAATCAGCCCCAGCATTTT. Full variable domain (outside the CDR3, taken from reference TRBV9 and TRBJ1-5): DSGVTQTPKHLITATGQRVTLRCSPRSGDLSVYWYQQSLDQGLQFLIQYYNGEERAKGNILERFSAQQFPDLHSELNLSSLELGDSALYFCASSVGGTVTSNQPQHFGDGTRLSIL.

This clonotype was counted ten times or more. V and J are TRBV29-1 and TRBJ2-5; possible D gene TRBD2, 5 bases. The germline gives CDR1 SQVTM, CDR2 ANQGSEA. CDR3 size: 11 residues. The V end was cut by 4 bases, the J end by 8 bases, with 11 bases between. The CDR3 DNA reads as TGCAGCGTTGCGGTCGACTATACCCAGTACTTC. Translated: CSVAVDYTQYF.

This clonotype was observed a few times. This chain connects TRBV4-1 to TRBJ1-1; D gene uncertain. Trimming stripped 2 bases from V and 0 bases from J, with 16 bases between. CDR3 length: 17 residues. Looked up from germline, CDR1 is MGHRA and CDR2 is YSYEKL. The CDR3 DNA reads TGCGCCAGCAGCCAACCCCCCGGGATGGCCCTGAACACTGAAGCTTTCTTT. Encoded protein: CASSQPPGMALNTEAFF.

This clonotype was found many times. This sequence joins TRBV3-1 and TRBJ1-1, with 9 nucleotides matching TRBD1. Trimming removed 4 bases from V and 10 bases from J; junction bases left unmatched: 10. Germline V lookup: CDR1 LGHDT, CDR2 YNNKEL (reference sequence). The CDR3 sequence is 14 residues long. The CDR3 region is CASSPSGQGRRAFF. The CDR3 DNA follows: TGTGCCAGCAGCCCCTCAGGACAGGGGCGGCGAGCTTTCTTT.

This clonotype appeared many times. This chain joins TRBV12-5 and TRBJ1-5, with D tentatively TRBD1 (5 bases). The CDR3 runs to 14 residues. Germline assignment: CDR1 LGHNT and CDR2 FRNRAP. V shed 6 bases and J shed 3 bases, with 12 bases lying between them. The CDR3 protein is CASGSGFDNQPQHF. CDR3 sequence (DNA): TGTGCTAGTGGGTCAGGGTTTGACAATCAGCCCCAGCATTTT.